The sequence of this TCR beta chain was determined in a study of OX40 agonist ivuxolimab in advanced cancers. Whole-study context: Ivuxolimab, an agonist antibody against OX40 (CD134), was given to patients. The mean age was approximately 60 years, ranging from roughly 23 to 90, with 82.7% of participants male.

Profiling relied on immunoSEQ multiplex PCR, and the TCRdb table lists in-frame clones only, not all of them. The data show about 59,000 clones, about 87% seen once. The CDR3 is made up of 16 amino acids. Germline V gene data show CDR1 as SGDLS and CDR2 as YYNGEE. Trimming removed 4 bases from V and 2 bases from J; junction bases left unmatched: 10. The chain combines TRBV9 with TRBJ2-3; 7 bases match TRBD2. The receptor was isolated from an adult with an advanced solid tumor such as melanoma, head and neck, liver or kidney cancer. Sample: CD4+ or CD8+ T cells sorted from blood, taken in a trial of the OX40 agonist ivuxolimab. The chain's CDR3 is CASSPRVAGATDTQYF. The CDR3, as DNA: TGTGCCAGCAGCCCCCGGGTAGCGGGTGCCACAGATACGCAGTATTTT.